This T cell receptor beta chain was identified in a study of beta chain features in type 1 diabetes. The study, taken as a whole, reports: Among patients with Type 1 diabetes, TCRB CDR3s were moderately but significantly shorter in every one of the four CD4+ subsets.

Markers CD45RO/CCR7/CD25/CD127/CD95/CD27 served to sort CD4+ naive, central memory, regulatory and stem cell-like memory cells. The CDR3 length is 13 residues. The germline CDR1 and CDR2 sequences are MRHNA and SNTAGT. V was clipped by 3 bases and J by 2 bases, with 7 bases between them. The entirety of the isolated RNA underwent reverse transcription, so expressed TCRB transcripts were sequenced. TCRdb's copy holds only in-frame clones and misses some; the assay was immunoSEQ multiplex PCR. The sample has 500,000 to 650,000 clones, about an eighth seen once. This clone has just a few counts. Its antigen is still unknown.

J is TRBJ1-1 and V is TRBV6-4; D is ambiguous. Input material: naive CD4+ T cells from blood. The receptor comes from a man aged 30 to 39 with type 1 diabetes. The CDR3 reads CASSEKGNTEAFF. The CDR3 DNA reads TGTGCCAGCAGTGAGAAGGGAAACACTGAAGCTTTCTTT.